The 17 T cell receptor beta chains reported below all come from one sample, sequenced in a study of T cells in Graves' hyperthyroidism and ophthalmopathy. There were TCR beta CDR3 regions amplified from RNA transcripts. Initially, a first-round RT-PCR of the TCR CDR3 employed the HTBI primer set. TCRdb itself ran the multiplex PCR reads through MiXCR, one entry per CDR3 protein. The table has 600,000 to 850,000 distinct CDR3 sequences, around 19% seen once. Sequencing used blood. Receptors were obtained from a woman aged 45 to 65 with Graves' hyperthyroidism that later progressed to Graves' ophthalmopathy.

This clonotype showed up many times. Relative to the germline gene, one junction end is altered; a read error may explain this. The rearrangement links TRBV12-3 or TRBV12-4 to TRBJ2-7, with 10 bases matching TRBD1. CDR3 size: 15 residues. CDR3 region: CASSVAGTGDSEQYF. The CDR3 coding sequence is TGTGCCAGCAGTGTAGCCGGGACAGGGGATAGCGAGCAGTACTTC.

This clonotype was seen at least ten times. The chain employs TRBV3-1 and TRBJ1-1; a possible D gene is TRBD1 (6 bases). The V gene's germline CDR1 is LGHDT and CDR2 YNNKEL (reference sequence). Trimming stripped 1 base from V and 1 base from J, with 19 bases between. The CDR3 has 18 amino acids. CDR3 coding DNA: TGTGCCAGCAGCCAAGTCTCGCGTCGGGGGCACCCGAACACTGAAGCTTTCTTT. Its translation is CASSQVSRRGHPNTEAFF.

In its sample, this clonotype was seen a few times. The rearrangement joins TRBV5-8 to TRBJ1-3, with D tentatively TRBD1 (5 bases). From germline, CDR1 is SGHTS and CDR2 YDEGEE. The CDR3 runs 13 residues. Trimming took 7 bases from V and 3 from J, leaving 11 bases between them. The CDR3 loop reads CASAYGGGNTIYF. Written as DNA, the CDR3 is TGTGCCAGCGCTTATGGGGGTGGAAACACCATATATTTT. Variable domain in full (rest from reference TRBV5-8 and TRBJ1-3): EAGVTQSPTHLIKTRGQQATLRCSPISGHTSVYWYQQALGLGLQFLLWYDEGEERNRGNFPPRFSGRQFPNYSSELNVNALELEDSALYLCASAYGGGNTIYFGEGSWLTVV.

As to this clonotype: One end of the junction varies from germline; a read error may be responsible. This chain uses TRBV28 with TRBJ1-3; perhaps TRBD1 as D (6 bases). CDR1 is MDHEN and CDR2 is SYDVKM in the germline V gene. This CDR3 has 14 residues. The CDR3 coding sequence is TGTGCCACCTGGACAGCTTTCTCTGGAAACACCACATATTTT. Its protein product is CATWTAFSGNTTYF. The full variable domain, its missing parts supplied by reference TRBV28 and TRBJ1-3, is DVKVTQSSRYLVKRTGEKVFLECVQDMDHENMFWYRQDPGLGLRLIYFSYDVKMKEKGDIPEGYSVSREKKERFSLILESASTNQTSMYLCATWTAFSGNTTYFGEGSWLTVV.

The rearrangement uses TRBV11-2 and TRBJ2-2; D is unresolved. This CDR3 comprises 14 residues. Germline V lookup: CDR1 SGHAT, CDR2 FQNNGV. Trimming removed 4 bases at V and 1 base at J, with 7 bases between. The CDR3 bases are TGTGCCAGCAGCTCACAGAGGAACACCGGGGAGCTGTTTTTT. It codes for CASSSQRNTGELFF.

In its sample, this clonotype was seen many times. This chain uses TRBV12-3 or TRBV12-4 with TRBJ1-3, with 7 bases matching TRBD1. CDR3 length: 17 amino acids. Trimming took 10 bases from V and 3 from J; bases not matched to a gene: 18. CDR3 DNA sequence: TGTGCCACCGCAGAGTCCCTAGGGGGCTCTATTGGAAACACCATATATTTT. This encodes CATAESLGGSIGNTIYF.

The V gene is TRBV12-3 or TRBV12-4, the J gene TRBJ2-3; 9 bases align to TRBD1. This CDR3 is 14 amino acids long. J gave up 6 bases and V 7 bases, and 8 bases lay outside the gene matches. The CDR3 is CASNAQGAIDTQYF. CDR3 bases: TGTGCCAGCAACGCACAGGGGGCGATTGATACGCAGTATTTT.

The rearrangement uses TRBV27 and TRBJ1-1, with D unclear. V gave up 7 bases and J gave up 3 bases, with 6 bases separating them. The CDR3 has 11 residues. Germline CDR1 is MNHEY and CDR2 is SMNVEV (reference sequence). CDR3 sequence: CASKSDTEAFF. CDR3 sequence (DNA): TGTGCCAGCAAGAGCGACACTGAAGCTTTCTTT.

This clonotype was seen ten or more times. The chain uses TRBV24-1 and TRBJ2-5, with 8 bases matching TRBD1. Germline V gene lookup returns CDR1 KGHDR and CDR2 SFDVKD. This CDR3 spans 15 amino acids. V was clipped by 3 bases and J by 3 bases; unmatched bases: 5. In DNA form, the CDR3 reads TGTGCCACCAGTGATGAGACAGGGGTAAAAGAGACCCAGTACTTC. The encoded protein is CATSDETGVKETQYF.

This clonotype has ten or more counts. V usage is TRBV3-1 and J usage is TRBJ2-2; D perhaps matches TRBD1 (5 bases). CDR1 and CDR2 from the germline V gene are LGHDT and YNNKEL (reference sequence). Trimming took 1 base from V and 6 from J, leaving 12 bases between them. CDR3 length: 15 residues. The CDR3: CASSQVLGLAGELFF. CDR3 sequence (DNA): TGTGCCAGCAGCCAAGTCCTGGGGCTTGCCGGGGAGCTGTTTTTT.

This clonotype was observed a handful of times. The rearrangement uses TRBV30 and TRBJ1-2; D may be TRBD1 (5 bases). V shed 2 bases and J shed 8 bases, with 15 bases lying between them. CDR1 GTSNPN and CDR2 SVGIG come from the germline V gene (reference sequence). This CDR3 is built from 13 residues. CDR3 region: CAWSRAGWSGYTF. The CDR3 DNA reads as TGTGCCTGGAGTCGGGCAGGGTGGAGCGGCTACACCTTC.

The sample holds many counts of this clonotype. V usage is TRBV5-1 and J usage is TRBJ2-7; 9 nucleotides agree with TRBD2. CDR1 SGHRS and CDR2 YFSETQ come from the germline V gene. The ends lost 6 bases at V and 5 bases at J; junction bases unmatched: 9. This CDR3 has 14 residues. The CDR3 spells CASTQLAGVDEQYF. CDR3 in DNA: TGCGCCAGCACCCAATTAGCGGGGGTCGACGAGCAGTACTTC.

The gene calls are TRBV6-1 and TRBJ2-3; 9 bases align to TRBD1. Germline CDR1 reads MNHNS; CDR2 reads SASEGT. The junction had 8 bases not matched to a gene; V was cut back by 5 bases and J by 8 bases. The CDR3 is 14 residues long. In DNA form, the CDR3 reads TGTGCCAGCAGTAAACAGGGGGCGGTCGCTACGCAGTATTTT. Amino acids: CASSKQGAVATQYF.

This clonotype was counted many times. The chain combines TRBV2 with TRBJ1-5, with D unclear. V gave up 3 bases and J gave up 0 bases, with 9 bases separating them. The CDR3 covers 15 residues. CDR1 is SNHLY, CDR2 FYNNEI, per germline. CDR3: CASSDAGFSNQPQHF. DNA of the CDR3: TGTGCCAGCAGTGATGCTGGATTTAGCAATCAGCCCCAGCATTTT. Full variable domain (outside the CDR3, taken from reference TRBV2 and TRBJ1-5): EPEVTQTPSHQVTQMGQEVILRCVPISNHLYFYWYRQILGQKVEFLVSFYNNEISEKSEIFDDQFSVERPDGSNFTLKIRSTKLEDSAMYFCASSDAGFSNQPQHFGDGTRLSIL.

This clonotype has only a few counts. This chain connects TRBV20-1 to TRBJ1-5; 12 bases map to TRBD1. Germline loops: CDR1 DFQATT, CDR2 SNEGSKA (reference sequence). The CDR3 covers 14 residues. J was trimmed by 6 bases and V by 6 bases; bases with no gene match: 6. The chain's CDR3 is CSATGTGGRQPQHF. CDR3 in DNA: TGCAGTGCCACCGGGACAGGGGGCCGTCAGCCCCAGCATTTT.

This clonotype was detected only a few times. The chain combines TRBV4-1 with TRBJ2-3, with 10 bases identical to TRBD1. J lost 4 bases, V lost 0 bases, and 4 bases had no gene match. The CDR3 sequence is 16 residues long. Germline loops: CDR1 MGHRA, CDR2 YSYEKL. The CDR3 nucleotides are TGCGCCAGCAGCCAAGAACCGGGACAGGGGCCAGATACGCAGTATTTT. This sequence encodes CASSQEPGQGPDTQYF.

This clonotype has at least ten counts. The chain carries TRBV7-9 and TRBJ1-1; D not certain. The V gene lost 1 base and the J gene lost 0 bases, with 12 bases spanning the gap. The CDR3 spans 16 residues. Looked up from germline, CDR1 is SEHNR and CDR2 is FQNEAQ (reference sequence). The CDR3 is CASSLVSGNLNTEAFF. Written as DNA, the CDR3 is TGTGCCAGCAGCTTAGTTTCGGGCAATCTGAACACTGAAGCTTTCTTT. Variable domain in full (rest from reference TRBV7-9 and TRBJ1-1): DTGVSQNPRHKITKRGQNVTFRCDPISEHNRLYWYRQTLGQGPEFLTYFQNEAQLEKSRLLSDRFSAERPKGSFSTLEIQRTEQGDSAMYLCASSLVSGNLNTEAFFGQGTRLTVV.